This T cell receptor beta chain comes out of a study of T cells after yellow fever vaccination. Study-level points and caveats: Peaking faster, on day 5 versus 15, the secondary response was nonetheless weaker. After the booster, 95% to 98% of CD4 and roughly nine tenths of CD8 primary-response clones were re-detected.

This clonotype appeared many times. Antigen unknown. The germline gives CDR1 MNHNS, CDR2 SASEGT. This CDR3 comprises 15 residues. Trimming shortened V by 2 bases and J by 0 bases, and 9 bases separated the two germline ends. TCRdb fed the 5' RACE reads into MiXCR, producing one record per CDR3 protein. The sample holds about 360,000 distinct CDR3 sequences, under 7.5% seen once. This clonotype was obtained from a young man who received the YFV17D yellow fever vaccine. This rearrangement joins TRBV6-1 to TRBJ2-3; D gene unclear. Sequencing used PBMCs, obtained 5 days after the yellow fever booster vaccination. CDR3 region: CASSELLASTDTQYF. DNA for the CDR3: TGTGCCAGCAGTGAACTCTTGGCTAGCACAGATACGCAGTATTTT.